Listed below are T cell receptor beta chains from one sample, sequenced in a study of CD8+ T cells in alopecia areata. Data came from immunoSEQ multiplex PCR; TCRdb stores just in-frame clones and leaves some out. The sample shows some 190,000 clones, over 55% of them seen only once. This specimen consisted of CD4+ T cells sorted from blood, obtained at week 24, from a patient treated with tofacitinib. Receptors originate from a human donor with alopecia areata. The CDR3 runs from the conserved cysteine through the conserved F or W. The D gene is left open where the match is weak. The size entry is marked missing in some rows and otherwise reads once, few, many or a size class.

CDR3: CASSEDPQADQPQHF
DNA: TGTGCCAGCAGTGAAGATCCCCAGGCGGATCAGCCCCAGCATTTT
D: NA
J: TRBJ1-5
V: TRBV2
size: few

CDR3: CASSLTGTSTGGYTF
DNA: TGTGCCAGCAGTCTCACCGGGACAAGTACAGGGGGCTACACCTTC
D: NA
J: TRBJ1-2
V: TRBV27
size: NA

CDR3: CAINGQGTDTQYF
DNA: TGTGCCATCAATGGCCAGGGAACAGATACGCAGTATTTT
D: NA
J: TRBJ2-3
V: TRBV10-3
size: many

CDR3: CASSSPQGINEQYF
DNA: TGTGCCAGCAGCTCGCCCCAGGGGATTAACGAGCAGTACTTC
D: NA
J: TRBJ2-7
V: TRBV5-6
size: NA

CDR3: CASGERSTDTQYF
DNA: TGTGCCAGCGGGGAGCGAAGCACAGATACGCAGTATTTT
D: NA
J: TRBJ2-3
V: TRBV5-6
size: NA

CDR3: CASSLEQPLPLHF
DNA: TGTGCCAGCAGCTTAGAACAGCCTTTACCCCTCCACTTT
D: NA
J: TRBJ1-6
V: TRBV7-8
size: many

CDR3: CSVDDAGANTEAFF
DNA: TGCAGCGTTGATGATGCAGGGGCGAACACTGAAGCTTTCTTT
D: NA
J: TRBJ1-1
V: TRBV29-1
size: few

CDR3: CASSSPGGPADTQYF
DNA: TGTGCCAGCAGCTCCCCGGGGGGGCCAGCAGATACGCAGTATTTT
D: TRBD2
J: TRBJ2-3
V: TRBV7-6
size: once

CDR3: CASSQQTNTEAFF
DNA: TGCGCCAGCAGCCAACAAACGAACACTGAAGCTTTCTTT
D: NA
J: TRBJ1-1
V: TRBV4-1
size: NA

CDR3: CASSFGTEGYGYTF
DNA: TGTGCCAGCAGCTTCGGGACCGAGGGGTATGGCTACACCTTC
D: NA
J: TRBJ1-2
V: TRBV5-6
size: NA

CDR3: CASSPGGKHSPLHF
DNA: TGTGCCAGCAGCCCTGGAGGGAAACATTCACCCCTCCACTTT
D: NA
J: TRBJ1-6
V: TRBV7-6
size: NA

CDR3: CSGREPDTEAFF
DNA: TGCAGCGGAAGGGAGCCGGACACTGAAGCTTTCTTT
D: NA
J: TRBJ1-1
V: TRBV29-1
size: NA

CDR3: CSVGTENQPQHF
DNA: TGCAGCGTTGGGACAGAAAATCAGCCCCAGCATTTT
D: NA
J: TRBJ1-5
V: TRBV29-1
size: NA

CDR3: CAWSVGAVLGTEAFF
DNA: TGTGCCTGGAGTGTTGGGGCAGTCCTGGGCACTGAAGCTTTCTTT
D: NA
J: TRBJ1-1
V: TRBV30
size: NA

CDR3: CASSLPTGHYSNQPQHF
DNA: TGTGCCAGCAGCCTCCCGACAGGCCACTATAGCAATCAGCCCCAGCATTTT
D: NA
J: TRBJ1-5
V: TRBV9
size: few

CDR3: CASSRADTQYF
DNA: TGTGCCAGCAGCCGTGCAGATACGCAGTATTTT
D: NA
J: TRBJ2-3
V: TRBV5-6
size: NA

CDR3: CAWSFGTSGGTDTQYF
DNA: TGTGCCTGGAGTTTTGGGACTAGCGGGGGTACAGATACGCAGTATTTT
D: TRBD2
J: TRBJ2-3
V: TRBV30
size: NA

CDR3: CAISQITGVLSGANVLTF
DNA: TGTGCCATCAGTCAAATTACAGGGGTTCTGTCTGGGGCCAACGTCCTGACTTTC
D: TRBD1
J: TRBJ2-6
V: TRBV10-3
size: NA

CDR3: CAWSGADTQYF
DNA: TGTGCCTGGAGTGGGGCAGATACGCAGTATTTT
D: NA
J: TRBJ2-3
V: TRBV30
size: NA

CDR3: CASSLNTGELFF
DNA: TGCGCCAGCAGCTTGAACACCGGGGAGCTGTTTTTT
D: NA
J: TRBJ2-2
V: TRBV5-1
size: NA

CDR3: CASSLGRFSNQPQHF
DNA: TGTGCCAGCTCACTGGGACGGTTTAGCAATCAGCCCCAGCATTTT
D: NA
J: TRBJ1-5
V: TRBV18
size: few

CDR3: CALGQTNTEAFF
DNA: TGTGCCCTCGGACAGACGAACACTGAAGCTTTCTTT
D: NA
J: TRBJ1-1
V: TRBV30
size: few

CDR3: CSTQEVVRETQYF
DNA: TGCAGCACCCAAGAAGTCGTCCGGGAGACCCAGTACTTC
D: NA
J: TRBJ2-5
V: TRBV29-1
size: NA

CDR3: CSVVAHTDTQYF
DNA: TGCAGCGTTGTTGCCCACACAGATACGCAGTATTTT
D: NA
J: TRBJ2-3
V: TRBV29-1
size: NA

CDR3: CASSSRVLGDSGANVLTF
DNA: TGTGCCAGCAGCTCGCGAGTTCTAGGTGACTCTGGGGCCAACGTCCTGACTTTC
D: NA
J: TRBJ2-6
V: TRBV5-6
size: few

CDR3: CAWRDRGRYHEQYF
DNA: TGTGCCTGGAGGGACAGGGGGCGCTATCACGAGCAGTACTTC
D: TRBD1
J: TRBJ2-7
V: TRBV30
size: NA

CDR3: CSSSNGTGTKNIQYF
DNA: TGCAGCTCTTCGAACGGGACAGGGACCAAAAACATTCAGTACTTC
D: TRBD1
J: TRBJ2-4
V: TRBV29-1
size: few

CDR3: CASSLSGGRGFSYNSPLHF
DNA: TGTGCCAGCAGCTTATCGGGTGGACGGGGATTCTCCTATAATTCACCCCTCCACTTT
D: NA
J: TRBJ1-6
V: TRBV7-2
size: NA

CDR3: CASSLDQGSTDTQYF
DNA: TGCGCCAGCAGCTTGGATCAGGGGTCCACAGATACGCAGTATTTT
D: NA
J: TRBJ2-3
V: TRBV5-1
size: NA

CDR3: CASSPPLAGEDADEQYF
DNA: TGTGCCAGCAGCCCACCTCTAGCGGGGGAGGATGCGGACGAGCAGTACTTC
D: TRBD2
J: TRBJ2-7
V: TRBV5-6
size: NA

CDR3: CSVAPSRVGYEQYF
DNA: TGCAGCGTTGCCCCCAGCAGGGTCGGCTACGAGCAGTACTTC
D: NA
J: TRBJ2-7
V: TRBV29-1
size: NA

CDR3: CAWSLLFRDRGNEQFF
DNA: TGTGCCTGGAGTCTACTATTCCGGGACAGGGGGAATGAGCAGTTCTTC
D: TRBD1
J: TRBJ2-1
V: TRBV30
size: NA

CDR3: CSVQGSNFEAFF
DNA: TGCAGCGTGCAGGGAAGTAATTTTGAAGCTTTCTTT
D: NA
J: TRBJ1-1
V: TRBV29-1
size: few

CDR3: CASSSQGNEQFF
DNA: TGTGCCAGCAGTTCCCAAGGAAATGAGCAGTTCTTC
D: NA
J: TRBJ2-1
V: TRBV27
size: NA

CDR3: CAWGARRDQYF
DNA: TGTGCCTGGGGGGCTCGACGGGACCAGTACTTC
D: NA
J: TRBJ2-5
V: TRBV30
size: NA

CDR3: CASIIGGEAFF
DNA: TGTGCCAGTATTATAGGGGGTGAAGCTTTCTTT
D: NA
J: TRBJ1-1
V: TRBV19
size: few

CDR3: CASSQLAGGPGEQFF
DNA: TGTGCCAGCAGCCAACTAGCGGGGGGGCCCGGTGAGCAGTTCTTC
D: TRBD2
J: TRBJ2-1
V: TRBV7-9
size: NA

CDR3: CASSLRGGYQETQYF
DNA: TGTGCCAGCAGCTTAAGGGGGGGATACCAAGAGACCCAGTACTTC
D: NA
J: TRBJ2-5
V: TRBV7-7
size: few

CDR3: CASSYGQVGEKLFF
DNA: TGTGCCAGCAGCTACGGACAGGTTGGTGAAAAACTGTTTTTT
D: TRBD1
J: TRBJ1-4
V: TRBV5-6
size: few

CDR3: CASSASGELFF
DNA: TGTGCCAGCAGCGCGAGCGGGGAGCTGTTTTTT
D: NA
J: TRBJ2-2
V: TRBV7-2
size: NA